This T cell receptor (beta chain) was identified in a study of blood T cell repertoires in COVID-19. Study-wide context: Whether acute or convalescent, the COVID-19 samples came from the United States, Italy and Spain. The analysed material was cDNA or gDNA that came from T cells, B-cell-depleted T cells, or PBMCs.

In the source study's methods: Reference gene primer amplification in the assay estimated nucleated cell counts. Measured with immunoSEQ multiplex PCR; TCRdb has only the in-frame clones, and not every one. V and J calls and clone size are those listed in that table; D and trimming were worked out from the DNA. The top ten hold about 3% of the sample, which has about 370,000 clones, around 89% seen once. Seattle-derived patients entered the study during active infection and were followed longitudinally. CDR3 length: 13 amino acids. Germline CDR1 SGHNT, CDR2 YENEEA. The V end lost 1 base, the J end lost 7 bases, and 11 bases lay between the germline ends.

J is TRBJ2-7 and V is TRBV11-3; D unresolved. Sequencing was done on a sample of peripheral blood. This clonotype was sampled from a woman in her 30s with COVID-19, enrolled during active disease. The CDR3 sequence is CASSLGPTREQYV. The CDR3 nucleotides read TGTGCCAGCAGCTTAGGCCCCACTCGGGAGCAGTACGTC.